These T cell receptor beta chains were read from a single sample in a study of blood T cell repertoires in COVID-19. Assay: immunoSEQ multiplex PCR; the TCRdb copy retains only in-frame clones and omits some. The table records approximately 110,000 clones, around 91% of them present only once. Specimen: peripheral blood. The receptors were sampled from a woman aged 80 or over with acute or convalescent COVID-19. CDR3s include the opening cysteine and the closing phenylalanine or tryptophan.

V gene: TRBV27; J gene: TRBJ2-2; CDR3 protein: CASSLGGDSGELFF
V gene: TRBV11-3; J gene: TRBJ1-3; CDR3 protein: CASSLGTASGNTIYF
V gene: TRBV5-1; J gene: TRBJ1-2; CDR3 protein: CASSLGQGTSTVHYGYTF
V gene: TRBV7-7; J gene: TRBJ2-3; CDR3 protein: CASSLGDRRADTQYF
V gene: TRBV10-3; J gene: TRBJ2-7; CDR3 protein: CAISESSSGGTYEQYF
V gene: TRBV5-1; J gene: TRBJ2-1; CDR3 protein: CACSSGGYNEQFF
V gene: TRBV5-1; J gene: TRBJ1-1; CDR3 protein: CASRTNRGMMNTEAFF
V gene: TRBV7-2; J gene: TRBJ2-2; CDR3 protein: CASSAGIGGGFLELFF
V gene: TRBV10-3; J gene: TRBJ1-5; CDR3 protein: CAISTGYSNQPQHF
V gene: TRBV30; J gene: TRBJ1-2; CDR3 protein: CAWREGGYTF
V gene: TRBV7-2; J gene: TRBJ2-7; CDR3 protein: CASSHRDRGPYEQYF
V gene: TRBV12-3/TRBV12-4; J gene: TRBJ1-3; CDR3 protein: CASSLGGSDTIYF
V gene: TRBV3-1/TRBV3-2; J gene: TRBJ2-5; CDR3 protein: CASSHGGVYQETQYF
V gene: TRBV5-5; J gene: TRBJ2-1; CDR3 protein: CASLDSYEQFF
V gene: TRBV30; J gene: TRBJ2-2; CDR3 protein: CAWSRMRLTGELFF
V gene: TRBV20-1; J gene: TRBJ1-1; CDR3 protein: CSASRGNMNTEAFF
V gene: TRBV11-3; J gene: TRBJ2-2; CDR3 protein: CASSFGEGVNTGELFF
V gene: TRBV3-1/TRBV3-2; J gene: TRBJ2-5; CDR3 protein: CASSSWGSGGRETQYF
V gene: TRBV4-1; J gene: TRBJ2-1; CDR3 protein: CASSQASGPGRYNEQFF
V gene: TRBV3-1/TRBV3-2; J gene: TRBJ2-3; CDR3 protein: CASSRTSGGLTDTQYF
V gene: TRBV10-3; J gene: TRBJ1-2; CDR3 protein: CAITQAAGSTGYTF
V gene: TRBV15; J gene: TRBJ1-4; CDR3 protein: CATSRVSVPGQSTNEKLFF
V gene: TRBV27; J gene: TRBJ1-1; CDR3 protein: CASSFIDRKTEAFF
V gene: TRBV10-3; J gene: TRBJ2-6; CDR3 protein: CAINGAGANVLTF
V gene: TRBV19; J gene: TRBJ1-6; CDR3 protein: CASSMYAGNNSPLHF
V gene: TRBV10-3; J gene: TRBJ2-3; CDR3 protein: CAIRRTLNTDTQYF
V gene: TRBV3-1/TRBV3-2; J gene: TRBJ2-5; CDR3 protein: CASSQDPLRAVLEETQYF
V gene: TRBV5-4; J gene: TRBJ1-2; CDR3 protein: CASSLPLPGNYGYTF
V gene: TRBV5-1; J gene: TRBJ1-6; CDR3 protein: CASSLAPGGAYNSPLHF
V gene: TRBV19; J gene: TRBJ1-1; CDR3 protein: CASSISGGLRAEAFF
V gene: TRBV19; J gene: TRBJ1-5; CDR3 protein: CASTPSGGWGNQPQHF
V gene: TRBV5-6; J gene: TRBJ2-1; CDR3 protein: CASSLAGGLVEQFF
V gene: TRBV10-3; J gene: TRBJ1-1; CDR3 protein: CAISESVRTEAFF
V gene: TRBV5-4; J gene: TRBJ1-2; CDR3 protein: CASSRPGGLTGGYTF
V gene: TRBV7-9; J gene: TRBJ2-7; CDR3 protein: CASSPGRAVGDEQYF
V gene: TRBV11-1; J gene: TRBJ2-1; CDR3 protein: CASRDRNYNEQFF
V gene: TRBV6-5; J gene: TRBJ2-7; CDR3 protein: CASSLDRLSYEQYF